The present entry profiles one T cell receptor beta chain with its context. A second PCR of 7 to 11 cycles used a sample-barcoded 5' primer and a J-beta primer mix. A single record per CDR3 protein comes from TCRdb applying MiXCR to the 5' RACE reads. The sample has nearly 1 million distinct CDR3 sequences, roughly 50% seen once. In germline, CDR1 is MNHNY, CDR2 SVGAGI (reference sequence). V lost 11 bases to trimming and J lost 4 bases, with 17 bases between them. The CDR3 is 13 residues long. These data belong to a study of blood T cells in healthy people across ages. Material for sequencing was blood. J is TRBJ1-2 and V is TRBV6-6; D gene uncertain. This clonotype originated in a woman aged 60-75 years in good health. This chain's CDR3 is CAAQTSGPYGYTF. The CDR3 nucleotides read TGTGCCGCTCAAACCTCCGGCCCCTATGGCTACACCTTC.